A single sample gave rise to the 4 T cell receptor beta chains below, sequenced in a study of graft-versus-host responses after intestinal transplantation. Their antigens remain unidentified. The table came from immunoSEQ multiplex PCR; TCRdb's copy has only in-frame clones and leaves some out. Of roughly 110,000 clones listed, roughly 87% are singletons. The sample here was unstimulated CD4+ T cells sorted from spleen or lymph node cells, taken before transplant. These receptors were obtained from a human donor who was the organ donor for an intestinal transplant.

This clone showed up just a few times. The V call is TRBV28, the J call TRBJ2-7, with D unclear. The CDR3 is 12 amino acids. Trimming took 3 bases from V and 3 from J, leaving 6 bases between them. Germline assignment: CDR1 MDHEN and CDR2 SYDVKM. CDR3 protein: CASSLLGYEQYF. The CDR3 nucleotides read TGTGCCAGCAGTTTGCTAGGCTACGAGCAGTACTTC.

The chain is built from TRBV6-6 and TRBJ2-7, with no clear D. V shed 0 bases and J shed 6 bases, with 6 bases lying between them. The germline gives CDR1 MNHNY, CDR2 SVGAGI (reference sequence). CDR3 length: 12 amino acids. The chain's CDR3 is CASSYSHGEQYF. The CDR3 coding sequence is TGTGCCAGCAGTTACTCGCACGGCGAGCAGTACTTC.

The rearrangement uses TRBV5-1 and TRBJ2-7; perhaps TRBD2 as D (6 bases). Per the germline V gene, CDR1 is SGHRS and CDR2 is YFSETQ. This CDR3 region has 14 residues. Deletions cut 3 bases from V and 0 bases from J, with 10 bases between. This chain's CDR3 is CASSSGLSSYEQYF. Written as DNA, the CDR3 is TGCGCCAGCAGCTCGGGACTGAGCTCCTACGAGCAGTACTTC.

V and J are TRBV5-1 and TRBJ1-1; D remains unclear. From germline, CDR1 is SGHRS and CDR2 YFSETQ. V was shortened by 0 bases and J by 2 bases, with 11 bases between the two germline ends. This CDR3 has 15 residues. CDR3 amino acids: CASSLALHLNTEAFF. CDR3 DNA: TGCGCCAGCAGCTTGGCCTTACACCTCAACACTGAAGCTTTCTTT.